These T cell receptor beta chains were read from a single sample in a study of T cell responses to AZD1222 COVID-19 vaccine. Repertoires were generated with immunoSEQ multiplex PCR, while TCRdb's copy carries only in-frame clones and drops some. The top ten hold approximately 4.8% of the sample, which has 150,000 or so clones, 94% seen once. Specimen: peripheral blood, collected 28 days after the second AZD1222 dose. The receptors derive from an adult who received the AZD1222 COVID-19 vaccine. The CDR3 runs from the conserved cysteine through the conserved F or W. A D gene is named only where the DNA matches it firmly. Size is stated for part of the rows, as once, few or many counts, or as a class when the clone is expanded.

DNA,CDR3,size,D,J,V
TGTGCCAGCACCCAAGACAGGGCTAAGGGCTACACCTTC,CASTQDRAKGYTF,.,TRBD1,TRBJ1-2,TRBV7-2
TGTGCCAGCAGCCAAACCACCGCCCTACACTATAGGCAGTACTTC,CASSQTTALHYRQYF,.,.,TRBJ2-7,TRBV3-1/TRBV3-2
TGTGCCAGCAGCTTCGAGCAGGGTCGTCTCGCGTTCGAGCAGTACTTC,CASSFEQGRLAFEQYF,.,.,TRBJ2-7,TRBV5-6
TGTGCCAGCAGTGGAACAGGGGAACCGAACACTGAAGCTTTCTTT,CASSGTGEPNTEAFF,once,TRBD1,TRBJ1-1,TRBV28
TGTGCCAGCAGCCAAGATCAGGTTATGGGGTCGAGTCAGCCCCAGCATTTT,CASSQDQVMGSSQPQHF,.,.,TRBJ1-5,TRBV4-2
TGTGCCAGCAGCTTAACAGGGAATTTCTACAATGAGCAGTTCTTC,CASSLTGNFYNEQFF,.,.,TRBJ2-1,TRBV7-6
TGTGCCTGGAGTATGACAGGCAACACTGAAGCTTTCTTT,CAWSMTGNTEAFF,few,.,TRBJ1-1,TRBV30
TGTGCCAGTAGTGCGGGGGGCTTTACTTACGAGCAGTACTTC,CASSAGGFTYEQYF,.,TRBD2,TRBJ2-7,TRBV19
TGCGCCAGCAGCCAAGAAGTATTGACAGCCAGCTCTGGAAACACCATATATTTT,CASSQEVLTASSGNTIYF,.,.,TRBJ1-3,TRBV4-1
TGTGCCAGCAGCCAAGTGCACAGCTCCTACGAGCAGTACTTC,CASSQVHSSYEQYF,.,.,TRBJ2-7,TRBV3-1/TRBV3-2
TGTGCCAGCAGTTCGTTGGGGGACTACGAGCAGTACTTC,CASSSLGDYEQYF,.,.,TRBJ2-7,TRBV27
TGCGCCAGCAGTTTTTCAGCAGGGCCCAATCAGCCCCAGCATTTT,CASSFSAGPNQPQHF,.,.,TRBJ1-5,TRBV5-1
TGTGCCAGCAGCCCCAGTGGGGCGGGAAACTCCTACGAGCAGTACTTC,CASSPSGAGNSYEQYF,.,.,TRBJ2-7,TRBV7-2
TGTGCCTGGAGTCTGACAGGAAGGACCTATGGCTACACCTTC,CAWSLTGRTYGYTF,few,.,TRBJ1-2,TRBV30
TGCGCCAGCAGTCAATTGTGCCGGGGACGGTACAATGAGCAGTTCTTC,CASSQLCRGRYNEQFF,once,.,TRBJ2-1,TRBV23-1
TGTGCCAGCAGCCGCCGGGACAGGCACAATCAGCCCCAGCATTTT,CASSRRDRHNQPQHF,.,TRBD1,TRBJ1-5,TRBV5-4
TGTGCCTCCTCAGGGGCTAGCGGGCCATACAATGAGCAGTTCTTC,CASSGASGPYNEQFF,.,TRBD2,TRBJ2-1,TRBV19
TGTGCCAGTTCACAGGGCCCCATTGGGGCTTTCTTT,CASSQGPIGAFF,.,.,TRBJ1-1,TRBV30
TGTGCCTGGACGGTAGGGGGAGGGCTCGAGCAGTACTTC,CAWTVGGGLEQYF,.,.,TRBJ2-7,TRBV30
TGCAGCGTTGCGTCAGGAAACTATGGCTACACCTTC,CSVASGNYGYTF,.,.,TRBJ1-2,TRBV29-1
TGTGCCACCAGCCGCGACAGGGGTGAGACCCAGTACTTC,CATSRDRGETQYF,.,TRBD1,TRBJ2-5,TRBV15
TGTGCCAGCAGCTTGGGCCACTCCTACGAGCAGTACTTC,CASSLGHSYEQYF,.,.,TRBJ2-7,TRBV11-3
TGTGCCACCAGCAGAGAAAGGCGGGATTGGGGAAACACCATATATTTT,CATSRERRDWGNTIYF,.,.,TRBJ1-3,TRBV15
TGTGCCAGCAGCAATAGGGGCAGCGGAAACACCATATATTTT,CASSNRGSGNTIYF,.,.,TRBJ1-3,TRBV11-2
TGTGCCAGCAGTCTAGCGGGAGCAGGCTACAATGAGCAGTTCTTC,CASSLAGAGYNEQFF,.,TRBD2,TRBJ2-1,TRBV9
TGTGCCACCAGTGAGGGACTATCCAATGAGCAGTTCTTC,CATSEGLSNEQFF,.,TRBD2,TRBJ2-1,TRBV24-1